These 2 T cell receptor beta chains share one sample of origin, sequenced in a study of regulatory T cells in long-lasting Graves disease. Through Arm-PCR of CDR3 regions and iRepertoire HTBI primers, TCR beta libraries were built. Using its own MiXCR run on the multiplex PCR reads, TCRdb lists one record per CDR3 protein. The sample lists about 470,000 distinct CDR3 sequences, approximately 15% occurring once. Described time point: newly diagnosed GD, antithyroid drugs for less than 3 months. The TCR library was made from RNA extracted from PBMCs. This same sample was also part of a study on T cells in Graves' hyperthyroidism and ophthalmopathy.

The sample here was peripheral blood mononuclear cells (PBMCs), taken at new diagnosis, from a patient treated with antithyroid drugs. The receptors shown here come from a woman in her twenties or thirties with Graves disease.

This clonotype was picked up many times. The genes are TRBV7-9 and TRBJ2-5; maybe TRBD1 (7 bases). The CDR3 covers 16 residues. Germline V gene sequence: CDR1 SEHNR, CDR2 FQNEAQ (reference sequence). V lost 4 bases to trimming and J lost 5 bases, with 20 bases between them. The CDR3, as DNA: TGTGCCAGCAGCTCCCCGACTCAGGGGGGAGTTGAGACCCAGTACTTC. Translating it yields CASSSPTQGGVETQYF.

This clonotype was recorded at least ten times. This chain uses TRBV20-1 with TRBJ2-1, with D possibly TRBD2 on 6 matching bases. The germline V gene has CDR1 DFQATT and CDR2 SNEGSKA (reference sequence). This CDR3 is 12 amino acids long. The germline V and J ends were trimmed by 8 bases and 6 bases, with 14 bases remaining between them. In DNA, the CDR3 is TGCAGTACCTACCTGGGGGGCAATGAGCAGTTCTTC. This translates into CSTYLGGNEQFF.